One sample yielded the 3 T cell receptor beta chains listed below, sequenced in a study of T cell changes during pregnancy in multiple sclerosis. Repertoires were generated with immunoSEQ multiplex PCR, while TCRdb's copy carries only in-frame clones and drops some. The sample yields roughly 38,000 clones, roughly nine tenths seen once. Sample: peripheral blood, taken in the third trimester of pregnancy. All receptors derive from a female donor in good health, enrolled as a control in a pregnancy study.

This chain joins TRBV18 and TRBJ2-7, with D perhaps TRBD1 (6 bases). Between the trimmed V and J ends, which lost 4 bases and 0 bases, there was a span of 13 bases. This CDR3 is 15 amino acids long. Germline values: CDR1 KGHSH, CDR2 LQKENI. As DNA, the CDR3 is TGTGCCAGCTCACTTGGGGGCTCGAGCTCCTACGAGCAGTACTTC. Protein product: CASSLGGSSSYEQYF.

V and J are TRBV28 and TRBJ2-7; 8 nucleotides match TRBD1. After removal of 7 bases from V and 3 bases from J, the junction contained 14 bases not matched to a gene. This CDR3 is 16 amino acids long. Germline loops: CDR1 MDHEN, CDR2 SYDVKM. The CDR3 nucleotides are TGTGCCAGCACAATGCCCGGACAGGGCGCGAACTACGAGCAGTACTTC. It is translated as CASTMPGQGANYEQYF.

About this clone itself: This sample also contains other DNA sequences that code for the same CDR3. The chain couples TRBV5-1 to TRBJ1-3; possibly TRBD1 for D (6 bases). The CDR3 covers 16 residues. Trimming pared 4 bases from V and 4 bases from J, leaving 18 bases between. CDR1 and CDR2 (germline): SGHRS, YFSETQ. CDR3 region: CASSPGEGAYGNTIYF. Here the CDR3 DNA reads TGCGCCAGCAGCCCAGGGGAGGGAGCTTACGGAAACACCATATATTTT.